The 28 T cell receptor beta chains given below trace back to one sample, sequenced in a study of blood T cell repertoires in COVID-19. TCRdb's table, derived via immunoSEQ multiplex PCR, lists solely in-frame clones and lacks some. This table has 350,000 or so clones, about 86% appearing once. The specimen was PBMCs or T cells enriched from blood (not recorded which). These receptors all come from a woman aged 35 to 49 with acute COVID-19.

The chain links TRBV9 to TRBJ1-1; D ambiguous. V gave up 0 bases and J gave up 0 bases, with 6 bases separating them. This CDR3 has 14 residues. Looked up from germline, CDR1 is SGDLS and CDR2 is YYNGEE. The CDR3 protein is CASSVGALNTEAFF. DNA of the CDR3: TGTGCCAGCAGCGTAGGTGCGCTGAACACTGAAGCTTTCTTT.

This clone was counted once. This sequence joins TRBV29-1 and TRBJ2-1; 12 bases align to TRBD1. The germline V gene encodes CDR1 SQVTM and CDR2 ANQGSEA. The V segment lost 1 base and the J segment 3 bases; nucleotides outside the gene matches: 7. CDR3 length: 17 amino acids. CDR3 loop: CSVEGWGQGAIYNEQFF. The CDR3 nucleotides read TGCAGCGTTGAAGGATGGGGACAGGGGGCTATCTACAATGAGCAGTTCTTC.

The chain employs TRBV7-3 and TRBJ1-5; 7 bases map to TRBD1. Germline loops: CDR1 SGHTA, CDR2 FQGTGA. The V and J ends lost 2 bases and 0 bases, in that order; junction bases with no gene match: 10. The CDR3 runs 18 residues. CDR3 DNA: TGTGCCAGCAGCTTATCTTTCAGGGGGATCAATAGCAATCAGCCCCAGCATTTT. Protein: CASSLSFRGINSNQPQHF.

This chain uses TRBV5-4 with TRBJ2-1, with 11 bases that match TRBD2. This CDR3 contains 15 residues. V lost 4 bases, J lost 6 bases, and 6 bases stayed unmatched. Germline V gene data show CDR1 as SGHNT and CDR2 as YYREEE (reference sequence). CDR3 sequence reads: CASSIGLAGSNEQFF. The CDR3 bases are TGTGCCAGCAGCATCGGACTAGCGGGCTCCAATGAGCAGTTCTTC.

This clone was recorded only once. The rearrangement joins TRBV19 to TRBJ2-5, with D possibly matching TRBD2 (6 bases). The CDR3 runs to 13 residues. The V gene's germline CDR1 is LNHDA and CDR2 SQIVND (reference sequence). V was clipped by 5 bases and J by 4 bases, with 11 bases between them. The CDR3 region has the DNA TGTGCCAGTAGTTTTCCGGGAGCAGAGACCCAGTACTTC. It codes for CASSFPGAETQYF.

J is TRBJ1-1 and V is TRBV4-3, with D uncertain. Deletions cut 0 bases from V and 0 bases from J, with 2 bases between. Germline CDR1 and CDR2: LGHNA and YSLEER. The CDR3 extends over 13 amino acids. CDR3 region: CASSQDLNTEAFF. The CDR3 nucleotides read TGCGCCAGCAGCCAAGACTTGAACACTGAAGCTTTCTTT.

The rearrangement joins TRBV14 to TRBJ1-1, with D uncertain. With 4 bases removed from V and 0 bases from J, the gap between germline ends came to 21 bases. CDR3 length: 18 amino acids. Looked up from germline, CDR1 is SGHDN and CDR2 is FVKESK. The CDR3 bases are TGTGCCAGCAGCCCTTTTTCCGGGAGGACCCTAATGAACACTGAAGCTTTCTTT. Translation gives CASSPFSGRTLMNTEAFF.

This clone occurred a few times. This chain links TRBV19 with TRBJ1-2; the D gene is possibly TRBD1 (5 bases). The CDR3 contains 17 residues. Germline CDR1 LNHDA, CDR2 SQIVND (reference sequence). Trimming left V 0 bases short and J 3 bases short, with 17 bases between. CDR3: CASSIDWIGRVHYGYTF. The CDR3 nucleotides are TGTGCCAGTAGTATAGATTGGATCGGCAGGGTACACTATGGCTACACCTTC. The whole variable domain, remainder taken from reference TRBV19 and TRBJ1-2, is DGGITQSPKYLFRKEGQNVTLSCEQNLNHDAMYWYRQDPGQGLRLIYYSQIVNDFQKGDIAEGYSVSREKKESFPLTVTSAQKNPTAFYLCASSIDWIGRVHYGYTFGSGTRLTVV.

A note on this clone: This sample also contains other DNA sequences that code for the same CDR3. The rearrangement joins TRBV5-1 to TRBJ2-1; 9 bases map to TRBD2. Germline V gene data show CDR1 as SGHRS and CDR2 as YFSETQ. The V segment lost 3 bases and the J segment 1 base; nucleotides outside the gene matches: 2. The CDR3 is 15 residues long. The CDR3 sequence is CASSSSGGSYNEQFF. Here the CDR3 DNA reads TGCGCCAGCAGCTCGAGCGGGGGGTCCTACAATGAGCAGTTCTTC.

The chain has TRBV27 and TRBJ2-3; 7 bases fit TRBD2. Germline values: CDR1 MNHEY, CDR2 SMNVEV (reference sequence). J lost 4 bases, V lost 2 bases, and 3 bases had no gene match. This CDR3 spans 14 amino acids. The CDR3 region has the DNA TGTGCCAGCAGTTTAGTGGCGGGAGCAGATACGCAGTATTTT. This sequence encodes CASSLVAGADTQYF.

The CDR3 loop reads CASSDGDRPQPQHF. The CDR3 coding sequence is TGTGCCAGCAGCGATGGAGACAGGCCTCAGCCCCAGCATTTT. The rearrangement links TRBV7-2 to TRBJ1-5, with D perhaps matching TRBD1 (6 bases). Germline values: CDR1 SGHTA, CDR2 FQGNSA. Deletions cut 5 bases from V and 6 bases from J, with 14 bases between. The CDR3 length is 14 residues.

The V call is TRBV18, the J call TRBJ1-1; D remains unclear. The CDR3 covers 13 residues. CDR1 and CDR2 (germline): KGHSH, LQKENI. V shed 5 bases and J shed 0 bases, with 7 bases lying between them. Here the CDR3 DNA reads TGTGCCAGCTCATCCGGGATGAACACTGAAGCTTTCTTT. The encoded protein is CASSSGMNTEAFF.

The genes are TRBV2 and TRBJ1-1; D perhaps matches TRBD1 (6 bases). CDR1 SNHLY and CDR2 FYNNEI come from the germline V gene. The CDR3 has 13 amino acids. With 6 bases removed from V and 6 bases from J, the gap between germline ends came to 14 bases. DNA for the CDR3: TGTGCCAGCAGCTCCACAGGGAGCGCTGAAGCTTTCTTT. It codes for CASSSTGSAEAFF.

The chain joins TRBV7-2 to TRBJ2-5, with 15 bases identical to TRBD2. Germline trimming cut 5 bases from V and 5 bases from J; bases unmatched to any gene: 12. The CDR3 consists of 18 residues. Per the germline V gene, CDR1 is SGHTA and CDR2 is FQGNSA. The CDR3 region has the DNA TGTGCCAGCAGCCTTCTATATGGGACTAGCGGGAGGCAGGAGACCCAGTACTTC. This gives the protein CASSLLYGTSGRQETQYF. Together with reference TRBV7-2 and TRBJ2-5, the CDR3 gives the full variable domain: GAGVSQSPSNKVTEKGKDVELRCDPISGHTALYWYRQSLGQGLEFLIYFQGNSAPDKSGLPSDRFSAERTGGSVSTLTIQRTQQEDSAVYLCASSLLYGTSGRQETQYFGPGTRLLVL.

The chain combines TRBV7-2 with TRBJ2-5, with D uncertain. This CDR3 is built from 12 residues. Trimming removed 1 base at V and 5 bases at J, with 5 bases between. The germline gives CDR1 SGHTA, CDR2 FQGNSA. In DNA, the CDR3 is TGTGCCAGCAGCTTAGTCCCGGAGACCCAGTACTTC. It is translated as CASSLVPETQYF.

The V gene is TRBV7-7, the J gene TRBJ1-6; D might be TRBD1 (6 bases). Germline CDR1 is SSHAT and CDR2 is FNYEAQ (reference sequence). This CDR3 comprises 13 residues. Trimming shortened V by 6 bases and J by 10 bases, and 13 bases separated the two germline ends. The CDR3 nucleotides are TGTGCCAGCAGTCTGGCGCAGGGGTCACCCCTCCACTTT. It yields the protein CASSLAQGSPLHF. The variable domain in full, completed from reference TRBV7-7 and TRBJ1-6, reads GAGVSQSPRYKVTKRGQDVTLRCDPISSHATLYWYQQALGQGPEFLTYFNYEAQPDKSGLPSDRFSAERPEGSISTLTIQRTEQRDSAMYRCASSLAQGSPLHFGNGTRLTVT.

Comment on this clone: Compared with germline, one end of the junction differs, possibly owing to a read error. The J gene is TRBJ1-1, the V gene TRBV19, with a weak D call TRBD1 (5 bases). The CDR3 contains 13 residues. The germline V gene has CDR1 LNHDA and CDR2 SQIVND (reference sequence). CDR3 sequence reads: CVSSRAGIAEAFF. CDR3 DNA sequence: TGTGTCAGTAGTAGAGCAGGGATTGCTGAAGCTTTCTTT. The whole variable domain, filled in from reference TRBV19 and TRBJ1-1, reads DGGITQSPKYLFRKEGQNVTLSCEQNLNHDAMYWYRQDPGQGLRLIYYSQIVNDFQKGDIAEGYSVSREKKESFPLTVTSAQKNPTAFYLCVSSRAGIAEAFFGQGTRLTVV.

The chain recombines TRBV6-5 with TRBJ2-6; TRBD2 might be the D (5 bases). Germline CDR1 and CDR2: MNHEY and SVGAGI. Trimming shortened V by 0 bases and J by 0 bases, and 6 bases separated the two germline ends. This CDR3 has 16 amino acids. The CDR3 loop is CASSYSGLSGANVLTF. As DNA, the CDR3 is TGTGCCAGCAGTTACTCCGGACTCTCTGGGGCCAACGTCCTGACTTTC.

The rearrangement links TRBV6-5 to TRBJ1-2, with TRBD1 matching 8 bases. The CDR3 length is 13 residues. Germline loops: CDR1 MNHEY, CDR2 SVGAGI. Trimming at V came to 5 bases and at J to 3 bases, leaving 2 bases not matched to a gene. CDR3 in amino acids: CASSPGGHYGYTF. DNA for the CDR3: TGTGCCAGCAGTCCAGGGGGCCACTATGGCTACACCTTC.

The rearrangement joins TRBV6-1 to TRBJ1-5; 8 nucleotides agree with TRBD1. This CDR3 region has 16 residues. V shed 0 bases and J 7 bases; nucleotides not matched to a gene: 8. Germline V gene data show CDR1 as MNHNS and CDR2 as SASEGT. This CDR3 reads CASSEALQGAKQPQHF. The CDR3, as DNA: TGTGCCAGCAGTGAAGCGCTTCAGGGGGCAAAACAGCCCCAGCATTTT.

This clone has just one count. V is TRBV5-6 and J is TRBJ1-2; maybe TRBD1 (5 bases). Germline CDR1 SGHDT, CDR2 YYEEEE. V gave up 0 bases and J gave up 2 bases, with 8 bases separating them. The CDR3 sequence is 14 residues long. CDR3 in amino acids: CASSLDRTNYGYTF. The CDR3, as DNA: TGTGCCAGCAGCTTGGACAGGACAAACTATGGCTACACCTTC.

This clone was seen a handful of times. The rearrangement links TRBV7-2 to TRBJ2-1; 7 bases map to TRBD2. This CDR3 is 15 amino acids long. From germline, CDR1 is SGHTA and CDR2 FQGNSA. Germline trimming cut 1 base from V and 8 bases from J; bases unmatched to any gene: 8. DNA of the CDR3: TGTGCCAGCAGCTTAGATCGGGGGGAATTCTATGAGCAGTTCTTC. This translates into CASSLDRGEFYEQFF.

This CDR3 reads CASSSTMAGEGTQYF. In DNA form, the CDR3 reads TGTGCCAGCAGCTCCACTATGGCGGGGGAAGGGACCCAGTACTTC. V gene TRBV7-9 combines with J gene TRBJ2-5; TRBD2 matches 7 bases. V dropped 4 bases and J dropped 7; count of bases not matched to a gene: 12. Germline-derived CDR1 and CDR2 are SEHNR and FQNEAQ (reference sequence). The CDR3 loop spans 15 amino acids.

V is TRBV5-1 and J is TRBJ1-1, with D hard to call. V was shortened by 2 bases and J by 7 bases, with 6 bases between the two germline ends. The CDR3 runs to 11 residues. CDR1 is SGHRS, CDR2 YFSETQ, per germline. CDR3 region: CASSFEGEAFF. As DNA, the CDR3 is TGCGCCAGCAGCTTTGAGGGTGAAGCTTTCTTT.

The chain links TRBV7-2 to TRBJ1-5; D is perhaps TRBD1 (5 bases). In germline, CDR1 is SGHTA, CDR2 FQGNSA. This CDR3 has 14 amino acids. Trimming removed 5 bases at V and 0 bases at J, with 8 bases between. The CDR3 spells CASSDSYSNQPQHF. The CDR3 nucleotides are TGTGCCAGCAGCGACAGTTATAGCAATCAGCCCCAGCATTTT.

This clone was detected only once. The gene calls are TRBV7-9 and TRBJ2-1; TRBD2 agrees at 9 bases. V was pared by 5 bases and J by 6 bases, with 8 bases of the junction left unmatched. CDR3 length: 15 amino acids. Germline CDR1 SEHNR, CDR2 FQNEAQ (reference sequence). The CDR3 spells CASSPSLAGANEQFF. DNA for the CDR3: TGTGCCAGCAGCCCCTCCTTAGCGGGAGCCAATGAGCAGTTCTTC.

The J gene is TRBJ1-2, the V gene TRBV28; no clear D gene. There are 16 residues in the CDR3. The germline CDR1 and CDR2 sequences are MDHEN and SYDVKM. With 3 bases removed from V and 1 base from J, the gap between germline ends came to 15 bases. CDR3 DNA: TGTGCCAGCAGTTTTTTTAGGGCAGGAGGTAACTATGGCTACACCTTC. It specifies CASSFFRAGGNYGYTF.

On this clone itself: A far more abundant clone sits one base away, making this likely a read error. The J gene is TRBJ1-2, the V gene TRBV11-2; 7 bases are shared with TRBD1. This CDR3 is 13 amino acids long. CDR1 is SGHAT, CDR2 FQNNGV, per germline. Germline trimming cut 5 bases from V and 3 bases from J; bases unmatched to any gene: 3. CDR3 region: CASSPDRDYGYTF. DNA of the CDR3: TGTGCCAGCAGCCCAGACAGGGACTATGGCTACACCTTC.